Detailed here is one T cell receptor beta chain. This clonotype came up a few times. Its binding antigen is unknown. Base-call qualities are not available, and no considerably larger clone is one nucleotide away. Library construction relied on PCR. The listed sequencing device is Illumina HiSeq 2500. Unique molecular identifiers were incorporated into TCR beta cDNA libraries to reduce PCR and sequencing biases. Approximately 500,000 cDNA molecules were obtained per 1 to 10 million input T cells, so each molecule approximated one T cell. Patient libraries were prepared and sequenced with the same protocol used for the earlier healthy control dataset. Within a given batch, samples were prepared together, multiplexed and sequenced on the same HiSeq lane. Concerning the study's data processing: Raw barcoded reads were processed with MIGEC, discarding single-read molecular identifier groups before consensus assembly and CDR3 extraction. VDJtools was used for post-analysis of the clonotype tables, and diversity was normalized by down-sampling every dataset to the size of the smallest sample. In repertoire overlap clustering, CDR3 amino acid sequences, but not nucleotide sequences, were matched to correct batch-related cross-sample contamination. Clones were called with MiXCR by TCRdb after fastp trimmed the public reads at Q25, and only in-frame beta chains were retained. Rows merge per CDR3 protein into single entries with the most common DNA and genes. These V and J calls are TCRdb output, not the study's own analysis. The sample table records more than 450,000 distinct CDR3 sequences; 44% of these occur just once. The top ten clonotypes cover approximately 1.7% of the sample.

The data are from a study of post-analysis software for immune sequencing data (dated by TCRdb to the mid-2010s). In the study overall: The recorded disease courses included relapsing-remitting, secondary progressive and progressive-relapsing multiple sclerosis, and some patients had no subtype annotation. The multiple sclerosis patient repertoires were compared with some twelve previously published healthy control repertoires from donors aged about 6 to 25 years. A subset of samples was prepared in parallel using single-end sample barcoding, then pooled and co-amplified after Illumina adapter ligation.

V sheds 2 bases and J sheds 4 bases, leaving 12 bases between their ends. Measured from the cysteine to the phenylalanine, the CDR3 is 14 residues long. Here the CDR3 DNA is all that survives: 42 bases in frame from base 1. The germline V gene (reference sequence) supplies CDR1 SEHNR and CDR2 FQNEAQ. Beyond this particular receptor, the publication reports: Normalized Chao1 diversity was significantly lower in multiple sclerosis patients than controls, suggesting substantial peripheral T-cell clonal expansion. When samples were clustered directly using the F measure, samples prepared in the same batch co-clustered strongly, which prompted a batch-effect correction. The control group was slightly older than the multiple sclerosis patient group. Patients showed significantly higher frequencies than controls for a handful of TRBV segments, among them TRBV5-6, TRBV5-1 and TRBV20-1.

TCR beta repertoires were profiled from peripheral blood of under 15 young patients with multiple sclerosis to demonstrate the VDJtools post-analysis software. The multiple sclerosis patients were children and adolescents ranging in age from about 6 to 17 years. The source is a girl between 5 and 17 years old with multiple sclerosis. The sequence is built from TRBV7-9 and TRBJ2-7, and the D gene may be TRBD1, 5 bases matching. The sample was blood. Read as DNA, the sequence is TGTGCCAGCAGCTTAAGGGCAGGGTGGTACGAGCAGTACTTC. Its product reads: CASSLRAGWYEQYF.